These 27 T cell receptor beta chains originate from one sample sequenced in a study of T cells after somatic rescue of genetic block. Sequencing used immunoSEQ multiplex PCR; TCRdb keeps in-frame clones, though not all of them. The table lists roughly 110,000 clones, about 93% of them singletons, with about 1.5% in the top ten. Sequenced sample: peripheral blood mononuclear cells (PBMCs). The receptors were gathered from a woman younger than 30.

This chain links TRBV6-1 with TRBJ2-3; a possible D gene is TRBD1 (5 bases). The CDR3 contains 16 residues. Germline lookup yields CDR1 MNHNS and CDR2 SASEGT. The V and J ends lost 0 bases and 4 bases respectively, with 14 bases between them. The DNA of the CDR3 is TGTGCCAGCAGTGAAGCTGGGCAGGGTGGGGCAGATACGCAGTATTTT. Its translation: CASSEAGQGGADTQYF.

V gene TRBV9 combines with J gene TRBJ1-1; a possible D gene is TRBD1 (6 bases). V was shortened by 0 bases and J by 7 bases, with 19 bases between the two germline ends. The CDR3 length is 16 residues. From germline, CDR1 is SGDLS and CDR2 YYNGEE. As DNA, the CDR3 is TGTGCCAGCAGCGTAGACTCAGGGGCCCCTTCCGGTGAAGCTTTCTTT. It translates to CASSVDSGAPSGEAFF.

This sequence joins TRBV6-5 and TRBJ1-4; no clear D. Germline lookup yields CDR1 MNHEY and CDR2 SVGAGI. The CDR3 contains 13 residues. With 11 bases removed from V and 4 bases from J, the gap between germline ends came to 14 bases. CDR3 amino acids: CASTDGDNEKLFF. As DNA, the CDR3 is TGTGCCTCAACCGACGGAGATAATGAAAAACTGTTTTTT.

The chain is built from TRBV5-1 and TRBJ2-1; the D is unclear. Trimming took off 2 bases at V and 12 bases at J, with 12 bases between the two ends. Germline-derived CDR1 and CDR2 are SGHRS and YFSETQ. The CDR3 loop spans 12 amino acids. The CDR3 here is CASSFPGPGQFF. CDR3 bases: TGCGCCAGCAGCTTCCCGGGCCCAGGGCAGTTCTTC.

The chain is built from TRBV27 and TRBJ2-7; D unclear. V was cut by 1 base and J by 5 bases, with 15 bases left in between. CDR1 is MNHEY and CDR2 is SMNVEV in the germline V gene (reference sequence). This CDR3 is 15 amino acids long. The CDR3 region has the DNA TGTGCCAGCAGTTTATGGGGTCTAGAGAAGGACGAGCAGTACTTC. Protein: CASSLWGLEKDEQYF.

This CDR3 reads CASSVGGFGLSTDTQYF. In DNA, the CDR3 is TGTGCCAGCAGCGTAGGGGGGTTTGGCCTTAGCACAGATACGCAGTATTTT. The chain recombines TRBV9 with TRBJ2-3, with D tentatively TRBD1 or TRBD2 (5 bases each). This CDR3 has 17 residues. Germline CDR1 SGDLS, CDR2 YYNGEE. V dropped 0 bases and J dropped 0 bases, with 14 bases sitting between them.

This clone was counted once. The chain is built from TRBV11-3 and TRBJ2-1; D perhaps matches TRBD1 (5 bases). The CDR3 covers 14 residues. CDR1 is SGHNT and CDR2 is YENEEA in the germline V gene. V lost 5 bases, J lost 9 bases, and 17 bases lay in between. The CDR3 coding sequence is TGTGCCAGCAGCCTTAGGGCAGGGTCGGGTGAGCAGTTCTTC. Translated: CASSLRAGSGEQFF.

This sequence joins TRBV4-3 and TRBJ2-5; the D call may be TRBD1 or TRBD2 (6 bases each). The CDR3 spans 14 residues. Trimming removed 5 bases from V and 5 bases from J, with 15 bases in between. Looked up from germline, CDR1 is LGHNA and CDR2 is YSLEER. CDR3 sequence (DNA): TGCGCCAGCAGCGGGACGGGGGCCTGGGAGACCCAGTACTTC. It codes for CASSGTGAWETQYF.

J is TRBJ1-4 and V is TRBV4-3; no reliable D call. V lost 4 bases, J lost 7 bases, and 16 bases lay in between. Germline V gene sequence: CDR1 LGHNA, CDR2 YSLEER. This CDR3 is 15 amino acids long. The CDR3 nucleotides read TGCGCCAGCAGCCTTAGCGAAGATACGGGTGAAAAACTGTTTTTT. Translation: CASSLSEDTGEKLFF.

This clone was found once. V is TRBV4-3 and J is TRBJ2-3; 7 nucleotides line up with TRBD1. The CDR3 runs 16 residues. The germline V gene has CDR1 LGHNA and CDR2 YSLEER. Germline trimming cut 3 bases from V and 2 bases from J; bases unmatched to any gene: 8. The CDR3 nucleotides read TGCGCCAGCAGCCAGGGTAAAGGGGGCGCCACAGATACGCAGTATTTT. Translating it yields CASSQGKGGATDTQYF.

The gene calls are TRBV7-9 and TRBJ2-1; D is ambiguous. The CDR3 is 12 amino acids. The germline CDR1 and CDR2 sequences are SEHNR and FQNEAQ (reference sequence). V was trimmed by 4 bases and J by 8 bases, leaving 9 bases between them. DNA of the CDR3: TGTGCCAGCAGCTATGGGCCCTATGAGCAGTTCTTC. Protein: CASSYGPYEQFF.

The V call is TRBV4-3, the J call TRBJ1-3; D might be TRBD1 (6 bases). This CDR3 has 16 amino acids. Per the germline V gene, CDR1 is LGHNA and CDR2 is YSLEER. Deletions cut 3 bases from V and 4 bases from J, with 16 bases between. The chain's CDR3 is CASSQSPGHGGNTIYF. The DNA for the CDR3 is TGCGCCAGCAGCCAGAGTCCGGGACACGGCGGAAACACCATATATTTT.

The V and J genes are TRBV6-1 and TRBJ1-2; 11 bases are shared with TRBD1. The CDR3 contains 13 residues. After removal of 5 bases from V and 8 bases from J, the junction contained 4 bases not matched to a gene. The germline V gene has CDR1 MNHNS and CDR2 SASEGT. The CDR3 sequence is CASSPRTGGGYTF. The CDR3, as DNA: TGTGCCAGCAGTCCCAGGACAGGGGGCGGCTACACCTTC.

The V and J genes are TRBV28 and TRBJ1-4; 7 bases match TRBD1. This CDR3 spans 15 amino acids. Germline CDR1 MDHEN, CDR2 SYDVKM. After removal of 3 bases from V and 8 bases from J, the junction contained 9 bases not matched to a gene. This chain's CDR3 is CASSFGAGGGEKLFF. The DNA for the CDR3 is TGTGCCAGCAGTTTTGGGGCAGGGGGAGGGGAAAAACTGTTTTTT. The variable domain in full, with the rest retrieved from reference TRBV28 and TRBJ1-4, is DVKVTQSSRYLVKRTGEKVFLECVQDMDHENMFWYRQDPGLGLRLIYFSYDVKMKEKGDIPEGYSVSREKKERFSLILESASTNQTSMYLCASSFGAGGGEKLFFGSGTQLSVL.

V gene TRBV7-3 combines with J gene TRBJ2-5; D not certain. Trimming removed 1 base from V and 6 bases from J, with 9 bases in between. CDR1 and CDR2 (germline): SGHTA, FQGTGA. This CDR3 contains 13 residues. CDR3 region: CASSLKNGQTQYF. The CDR3 nucleotides read TGTGCCAGCAGCTTAAAAAACGGTCAGACCCAGTACTTC.

The table lists this clone with many counts. Different DNA sequences within this sample yield the same CDR3. The chain employs TRBV2 and TRBJ1-5; 9 nucleotides match TRBD1. Germline CDR1 SNHLY, CDR2 FYNNEI. The CDR3 length is 14 residues. V lost 5 bases and J lost 3; bases outside the gene matches: 2. The CDR3 spells CASSTGGNNQPQHF. The CDR3 DNA reads as TGTGCCAGCAGTACAGGGGGCAACAATCAGCCCCAGCATTTT.

This clone was seen more than once but under ten times. V gene TRBV5-4 combines with J gene TRBJ1-6, with 12 bases fitting TRBD1. The CDR3 is made up of 15 amino acids. V dropped 4 bases and J dropped 6; count of bases not matched to a gene: 2. Germline lookup yields CDR1 SGHNT and CDR2 YYREEE (reference sequence). The CDR3 sequence: CASSQGQGANSPLHF. The CDR3 DNA follows: TGTGCCAGCAGCCAGGGACAGGGGGCTAATTCACCCCTCCACTTT.

The chain has TRBV30 and TRBJ1-3, with D perhaps matching TRBD1 (6 bases). Germline V gene data show CDR1 as GTSNPN and CDR2 as SVGIG (reference sequence). This CDR3 is built from 15 residues. Between the trimmed V and J ends, which lost 0 bases and 2 bases, there was a span of 11 bases. In DNA form, the CDR3 reads TGTGCCTGGAGTGTGAGGGGGACAACTGGAAACACCATATATTTT. This sequence encodes CAWSVRGTTGNTIYF.

This sequence joins TRBV2 and TRBJ1-3, with unresolved D. The germline V gene has CDR1 SNHLY and CDR2 FYNNEI. This CDR3 has 14 amino acids. Trimming left V 4 bases short and J 2 bases short, with 9 bases between. CDR3: CASSGIGAGNTIYF. In DNA, the CDR3 is TGTGCCAGCAGTGGTATCGGAGCTGGAAACACCATATATTTT.

The chain uses TRBV7-3 and TRBJ2-3; a weak D match, TRBD2 (7 bases). Per the germline V gene, CDR1 is SGHTA and CDR2 is FQGTGA. The CDR3 has 15 residues. Trimming stripped 2 bases from V and 4 bases from J, with 13 bases between. The CDR3 reads CASSLLGGAADTQYF. CDR3 DNA sequence: TGTGCCAGCAGCTTATTAGGGGGGGCAGCAGATACGCAGTATTTT.

The rearrangement joins TRBV2 to TRBJ2-7, with D tentatively TRBD1 or TRBD2 (5 bases each). The V gene's germline CDR1 is SNHLY and CDR2 FYNNEI. Trimming pared 6 bases from V and 2 bases from J, leaving 11 bases between. CDR3 length equals 13 residues. The CDR3 spells CASRGDGTYEQYF. CDR3 sequence (DNA): TGTGCCAGCAGGGGGGACGGCACCTACGAGCAGTACTTC.

The chain links TRBV7-3 to TRBJ2-5; 13 bases are a match to TRBD2. The CDR3 runs to 16 residues. J gave up 1 base and V 4 bases, and 3 bases lay outside the gene matches. The germline V gene encodes CDR1 SGHTA and CDR2 FQGTGA. CDR3 coding DNA: TGTGCCAGCAGCTCGCGGACTAGCGGGGGCCAAGAGACCCAGTACTTC. Amino acids: CASSSRTSGGQETQYF. Looking up the rest from reference TRBV7-3 and TRBJ2-5 gives the full variable domain: GAGVSQTPSNKVTEKGKYVELRCDPISGHTALYWYRQSLGQGPEFLIYFQGTGAADDSGLPNDRFFAVRPEGSVSTLKIQRTERGDSAVYLCASSSRTSGGQETQYFGPGTRLLVL.

CDR3 region: CASSIGGGEAFF. In DNA form, the CDR3 reads TGTGCCAGTAGTATCGGCGGGGGTGAAGCTTTCTTT. The rearrangement joins TRBV19 to TRBJ1-1; D perhaps matches TRBD1 (5 bases). This CDR3 comprises 12 residues. The germline V and J ends were trimmed by 3 bases and 7 bases, with 9 bases remaining between them. CDR1 and CDR2 from the germline V gene are LNHDA and SQIVND (reference sequence).

The chain employs TRBV6-5 and TRBJ2-7; the D gene is possibly TRBD2 (5 bases). This CDR3 has 14 amino acids. CDR1 MNHEY and CDR2 SVGAGI come from the germline V gene. Trimming took 0 bases from V and 3 from J, leaving 9 bases between them. The chain's CDR3 is CASSYSHGDYEQYF. The CDR3 coding sequence is TGTGCCAGCAGTTACTCACACGGGGACTACGAGCAGTACTTC.

The chain employs TRBV7-9 and TRBJ1-2, with TRBD1 matching over 8 bases. CDR1 is SEHNR and CDR2 is FQNEAQ in the germline V gene (reference sequence). The CDR3 runs 14 residues. The ends lost 5 bases at V and 7 bases at J; junction bases unmatched: 9. The CDR3: CASSLNQGAGGYTF. Written as DNA, the CDR3 is TGTGCCAGCAGCCTAAACCAGGGGGCGGGTGGCTACACCTTC.

The genes are TRBV14 and TRBJ1-4; D call uncertain. Trimming shortened V by 4 bases and J by 5 bases, and 8 bases separated the two germline ends. Germline assignment: CDR1 SGHDN and CDR2 FVKESK. The CDR3 has 13 residues. The CDR3 sequence is CASSRGTNEKLFF. The CDR3 DNA reads as TGTGCCAGCAGCCGTGGTACAAATGAAAAACTGTTTTTT.

The chain couples TRBV10-3 to TRBJ2-2; TRBD2 is a possible D gene (5 bases). Germline V gene sequence: CDR1 ENHRY, CDR2 SYGVKD. V was clipped by 7 bases and J by 8 bases, with 17 bases between them. The CDR3 length is 14 residues. CDR3 sequence (DNA): TGTGCCATCACCCACCGGGAAGTACAAGGGGAGCTGTTTTTT. Amino acid sequence: CAITHREVQGELFF.